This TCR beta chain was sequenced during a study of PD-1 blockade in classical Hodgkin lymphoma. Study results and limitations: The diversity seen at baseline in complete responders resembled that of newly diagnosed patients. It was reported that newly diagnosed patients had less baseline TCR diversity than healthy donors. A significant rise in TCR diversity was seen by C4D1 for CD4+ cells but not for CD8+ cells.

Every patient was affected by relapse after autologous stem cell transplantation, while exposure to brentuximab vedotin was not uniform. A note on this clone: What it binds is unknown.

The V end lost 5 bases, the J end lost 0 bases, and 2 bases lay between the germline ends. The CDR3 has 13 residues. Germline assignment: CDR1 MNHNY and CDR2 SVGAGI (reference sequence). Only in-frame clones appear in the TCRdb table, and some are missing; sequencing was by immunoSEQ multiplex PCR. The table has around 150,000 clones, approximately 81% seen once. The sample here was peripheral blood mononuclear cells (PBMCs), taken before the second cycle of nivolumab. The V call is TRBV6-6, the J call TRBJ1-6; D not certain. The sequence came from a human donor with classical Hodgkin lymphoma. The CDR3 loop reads CASSSSYNSPLHF. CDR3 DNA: TGTGCCAGCAGTAGCTCCTATAATTCACCCCTCCACTTT.